The 22 T cell receptor beta chains listed next were all sequenced from one sample in a study of T cells in localized non-small cell lung cancer. The table came from immunoSEQ multiplex PCR; TCRdb's copy has only in-frame clones and leaves some out. The table has around 41,000 clones, 75% to 95% seen once. The specimen comprised PBMCs, sampled before any cancer treatment. The source is a woman aged 40-70 years with stage II lung adenocarcinoma.

The chain carries TRBV11-2 and TRBJ1-6; TRBD1 matches 8 bases. The germline gives CDR1 SGHAT, CDR2 FQNNGV. The CDR3 runs 17 residues. V dropped 1 base and J dropped 2; count of bases not matched to a gene: 4. CDR3 DNA: TGTGCCAGCAGCTTAGGACAGGGGAGAACCTATAATTCACCCCTCCACTTT. Encoded protein: CASSLGQGRTYNSPLHF.

This clone counts as medium-sized (0.01 to 0.1%). V and J are TRBV6-5 and TRBJ1-3; possibly TRBD1 for D (5 bases). This CDR3 has 16 residues. The germline V gene has CDR1 MNHEY and CDR2 SVGAGI. The V and J ends lost 2 bases and 4 bases respectively, with 15 bases between them. This CDR3 reads CASSYLGLRSGNTIYF. In DNA form, the CDR3 reads TGTGCCAGCAGTTACCTGGGGCTCAGGTCCGGAAACACCATATATTTT.

Only one count was recorded for this clone. The J gene is TRBJ2-5, the V gene TRBV19; 7 bases line up with TRBD1. Per the germline V gene, CDR1 is LNHDA and CDR2 is SQIVND (reference sequence). Losses at the gene ends were 3 bases for V and 6 bases for J; bases not matched to a gene: 7. The CDR3 is made up of 14 amino acids. CDR3 amino acids: CASSMGTAGQTQYF. CDR3 DNA: TGTGCCAGTAGTATGGGGACAGCAGGGCAGACCCAGTACTTC.

V usage is TRBV28 and J usage is TRBJ2-7; the match to TRBD2 covers 10 bases. This CDR3 contains 14 residues. Looked up from germline, CDR1 is MDHEN and CDR2 is SYDVKM. J was trimmed by 0 bases and V by 8 bases; bases with no gene match: 4. CDR3 DNA sequence: TGTGCCAGCCTTCTAGCGGGAGCCTCCTACGAGCAGTACTTC. Its translation: CASLLAGASYEQYF.

The table lists this clone with a few counts. In the same sample, other DNA sequences code for this CDR3. CDR3: CASSPSSYEQYF. The CDR3 DNA sequence: TGTGCCAGCTCACCCAGCTCCTACGAGCAGTACTTC. The V and J genes are TRBV18 and TRBJ2-7; D is unresolved. Deletions cut 3 bases from V and 0 bases from J, with 3 bases between. The CDR3 spans 12 residues. CDR1 and CDR2 from the germline V gene are KGHSH and LQKENI.

This clone was recorded a few times. The chain has TRBV6-4 and TRBJ2-2; 10 bases are shared with TRBD2. J was trimmed by 4 bases and V by 5 bases; bases with no gene match: 4. The germline CDR1 and CDR2 sequences are MRHNA and SNTAGT. The CDR3 is 15 amino acids. CDR3 bases: TGTGCCAGCAGTCTATCTAGCGGGGGCACCGGGGAGCTGTTTTTT. Its protein product is CASSLSSGGTGELFF.

The chain couples TRBV5-8 to TRBJ1-5, with TRBD1 matching over 9 bases. Germline CDR1 is SGHTS and CDR2 is YDEGEE. After removal of 3 bases from V and 5 bases from J, the junction contained 9 bases not matched to a gene. CDR3 length: 16 residues. The CDR3 is CASSYLLGQGYQPQHF. As DNA, the CDR3 is TGTGCCAGCAGCTACCTTCTGGGACAGGGATATCAGCCCCAGCATTTT.

In this sample, this clone turned up once. The chain joins TRBV9 to TRBJ2-2; D might be TRBD1 (6 bases). The length of the CDR3 is 14 residues. Trimming pared 6 bases from V and 8 bases from J, leaving 17 bases between. Germline values: CDR1 SGDLS, CDR2 YYNGEE. The CDR3, as DNA: TGTGCCAGCACCGCCTTCGCCCAGGGGGGGGAGCTGTTTTTT. Encoded protein: CASTAFAQGGELFF.

The chain couples TRBV28 to TRBJ1-3, with unresolved D. Per germline, CDR1 MDHEN and CDR2 SYDVKM. The CDR3 consists of 17 residues. The V and J ends lost 1 base and 3 bases respectively, with 16 bases between them. CDR3 sequence: CASSLFAPQAGGNTIYF. The CDR3 bases are TGTGCCAGCAGTTTATTTGCGCCTCAAGCTGGTGGAAACACCATATATTTT.

The J gene is TRBJ2-5, the V gene TRBV7-9; 8 bases fit TRBD1. Trimming removed 6 bases from V and 2 bases from J; junction bases left unmatched: 8. The CDR3 loop spans 15 amino acids. Germline loops: CDR1 SEHNR, CDR2 FQNEAQ (reference sequence). The CDR3 DNA reads TGTGCCAGCAGGTGGGGACAGGCGAATCAAGAGACCCAGTACTTC. Its protein is CASRWGQANQETQYF.

The V gene is TRBV4-2, the J gene TRBJ1-4; D is unclear. Trimming stripped 4 bases from V and 8 bases from J, with 20 bases between. Per the germline V gene, CDR1 is LGHNA and CDR2 is YNFKEQ. The CDR3 sequence is 16 residues long. The CDR3 DNA sequence: TGTGCCAGCAGCCCGATTGGCACAACCGACGGGGAAAAACTGTTTTTT. Its protein product is CASSPIGTTDGEKLFF.

This chain links TRBV19 with TRBJ1-1, with D maybe TRBD1 (6 bases). The CDR3 sequence is 14 residues long. V lost 1 base, J lost 4 bases, and 10 bases lay in between. CDR1 and CDR2 (germline): LNHDA, SQIVND (reference sequence). CDR3: CASSIVTGRTEAFF. CDR3 coding DNA: TGTGCCAGTAGTATAGTTACAGGGCGCACTGAAGCTTTCTTT.

The chain couples TRBV27 to TRBJ2-5; 8 bases line up with TRBD1. Unmatched junction bases numbered 8, after V lost 8 bases and J lost 3 bases. CDR3 length: 14 residues. Looked up from germline, CDR1 is MNHEY and CDR2 is SMNVEV (reference sequence). The DNA of the CDR3 is TGTGCCAGCCGGAACAGGGGGACAAAAGAGACCCAGTACTTC. This translates into CASRNRGTKETQYF.

The chain has TRBV28 and TRBJ2-7; 13 nucleotides agree with TRBD2. The ends lost 4 bases at V and 4 bases at J; junction bases unmatched: 1. Per the germline V gene, CDR1 is MDHEN and CDR2 is SYDVKM. The CDR3 extends over 14 amino acids. CDR3 region: CASSSTSGGYEQYF. Here the CDR3 DNA reads TGTGCCAGCAGTTCGACTAGCGGGGGGTACGAGCAGTACTTC.

This chain connects TRBV7-9 to TRBJ1-2, with TRBD1 as a possible D gene (6 bases). The CDR3 has 13 amino acids. V lost 0 bases and J 6 bases, leaving 8 bases between the germline ends. Germline V gives CDR1 SEHNR, CDR2 FQNEAQ (reference sequence). CDR3 nucleotide sequence: TGTGCCAGCAGCTTAGCGGGGGCGCATGGCTACACCTTC. This sequence encodes CASSLAGAHGYTF.

V gene TRBV7-2 combines with J gene TRBJ2-3; no reliable D call. From germline, CDR1 is SGHTA and CDR2 FQGNSA. The CDR3 length is 13 residues. Deletions cut 5 bases from V and 6 bases from J, with 12 bases between. CDR3 sequence: CASSLVQRDTQYF. For the CDR3, the DNA is TGTGCCAGCAGCCTAGTTCAACGGGATACGCAGTATTTT.

This rearrangement joins TRBV6-4 to TRBJ2-1; 12 bases match TRBD2. V gave up 6 bases and J gave up 8 bases; unmatched junction bases: 5. This CDR3 is built from 14 residues. CDR1 is MRHNA and CDR2 is SNTAGT in the germline V gene. CDR3: CASSASGGADEQFF. The CDR3 DNA reads TGTGCCAGCAGCGCTAGCGGGGGGGCAGATGAGCAGTTCTTC.

The chain joins TRBV6-5 to TRBJ1-1; D perhaps matches TRBD1 (5 bases). The CDR3 runs 15 residues. Trimming cost V 2 bases and J 0 bases, with 10 bases left between them. The germline CDR1 and CDR2 sequences are MNHEY and SVGAGI. This CDR3 is CASSYPGRLNTEAFF. CDR3 in DNA: TGTGCCAGCAGTTACCCGGGACGGTTGAACACTGAAGCTTTCTTT.

This chain links TRBV28 with TRBJ2-7, with 8 positions matching TRBD1. V lost 6 bases to trimming and J lost 6 bases; unmatched junction nucleotides: 13. From germline, CDR1 is MDHEN and CDR2 SYDVKM. The CDR3 has 15 amino acids. CDR3 protein: CASSVRTGSVSEQYF. The DNA for the CDR3 is TGTGCCAGCAGCGTTAGGACAGGGTCGGTAAGCGAGCAGTACTTC.

The J gene is TRBJ2-7, the V gene TRBV11-1; TRBD2 might be the D (5 bases). V dropped 3 bases and J dropped 5 bases, with 14 bases sitting between them. The CDR3 loop spans 14 amino acids. Germline V gene data show CDR1 as SGHAT and CDR2 as FQDESV (reference sequence). CDR3 loop: CASSFGLGSDEQYF. In DNA form, the CDR3 reads TGTGCCAGCAGCTTCGGACTGGGGAGCGACGAGCAGTACTTC.

This chain links TRBV5-1 with TRBJ2-7; D possibly corresponds to TRBD1 (6 bases). This CDR3 region has 13 residues. The V gene's germline CDR1 is SGHRS and CDR2 YFSETQ. The V end was cut by 0 bases, the J end by 5 bases, with 9 bases between. CDR3 bases: TGCGCCAGCAGCTTGGGACAGGTCGACGAGCAGTACTTC. Translated: CASSLGQVDEQYF.

The V call is TRBV5-4, the J call TRBJ2-5; TRBD2 matches at 9 bases. The CDR3 has 13 amino acids. The germline gives CDR1 SGHNT, CDR2 YYREEE (reference sequence). With 6 bases clipped from V and 4 bases from J, the junction kept 4 bases outside the gene matches. CDR3 in amino acids: CASTPGLAETQYF. The DNA of the CDR3 is TGTGCCAGCACCCCGGGACTAGCAGAGACCCAGTACTTC. Complete variable domain (other parts from reference TRBV5-4 and TRBJ2-5): ETGVTQSPTHLIKTRGQQVTLRCSSQSGHNTVSWYQQALGQGPQFIFQYYREEENGRGNFPPRFSGLQFPNYSSELNVNALELDDSALYLCASTPGLAETQYFGPGTRLLVL.